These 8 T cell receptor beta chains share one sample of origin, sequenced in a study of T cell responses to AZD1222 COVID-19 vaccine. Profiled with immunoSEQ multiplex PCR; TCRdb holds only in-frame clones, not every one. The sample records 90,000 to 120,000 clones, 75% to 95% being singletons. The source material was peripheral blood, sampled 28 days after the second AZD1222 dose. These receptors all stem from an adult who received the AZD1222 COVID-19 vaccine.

This chain's CDR3 is CASSYLGLAGGNIQYF. The CDR3 bases are TGTGCCAGCAGTTACTTGGGACTAGCGGGGGGAAACATTCAGTACTTC. This chain links TRBV6-5 with TRBJ2-4, with TRBD2 matching over 15 bases. This CDR3 spans 16 amino acids. V shed 1 base and J 6 bases; nucleotides not matched to a gene: 1. CDR1 is MNHEY, CDR2 SVGAGI, per germline.

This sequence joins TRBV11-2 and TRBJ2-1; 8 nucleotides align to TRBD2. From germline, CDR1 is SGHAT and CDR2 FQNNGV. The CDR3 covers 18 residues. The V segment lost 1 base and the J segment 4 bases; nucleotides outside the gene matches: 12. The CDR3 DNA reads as TGTGCCAGCAGCTTAGTCACCTTAAGCGGGGGTCTATACAATGAGCAGTTCTTC. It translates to CASSLVTLSGGLYNEQFF.

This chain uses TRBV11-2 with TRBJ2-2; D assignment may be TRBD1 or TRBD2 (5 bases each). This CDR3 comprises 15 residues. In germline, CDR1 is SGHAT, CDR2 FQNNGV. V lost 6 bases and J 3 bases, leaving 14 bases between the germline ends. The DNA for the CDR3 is TGTGCCAGCAGGAACCCCGGGACCCACACCGGGGAGCTGTTTTTT. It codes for CASRNPGTHTGELFF.

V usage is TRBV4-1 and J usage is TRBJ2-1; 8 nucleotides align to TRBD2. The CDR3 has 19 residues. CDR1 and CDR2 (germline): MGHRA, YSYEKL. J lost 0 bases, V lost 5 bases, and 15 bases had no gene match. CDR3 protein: CASSLIWGLGRSSYNEQFF. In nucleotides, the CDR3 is TGCGCCAGCAGCTTGATTTGGGGACTAGGGCGGAGCTCCTACAATGAGCAGTTCTTC.

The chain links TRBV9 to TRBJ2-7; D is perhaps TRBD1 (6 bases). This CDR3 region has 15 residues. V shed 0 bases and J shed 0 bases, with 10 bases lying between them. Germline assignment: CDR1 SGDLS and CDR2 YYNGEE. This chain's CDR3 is CASSVGPGDSYEQYF. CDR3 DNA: TGTGCCAGCAGCGTAGGTCCAGGGGACTCCTACGAGCAGTACTTC. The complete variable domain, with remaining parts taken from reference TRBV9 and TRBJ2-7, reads DSGVTQTPKHLITATGQRVTLRCSPRSGDLSVYWYQQSLDQGLQFLIQYYNGEERAKGNILERFSAQQFPDLHSELNLSSLELGDSALYFCASSVGPGDSYEQYFGPGTRLTVT.

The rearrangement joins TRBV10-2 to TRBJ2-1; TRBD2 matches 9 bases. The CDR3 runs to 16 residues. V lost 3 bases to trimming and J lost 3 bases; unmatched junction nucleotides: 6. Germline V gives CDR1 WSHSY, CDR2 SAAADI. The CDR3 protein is CASSDPREGHYNEQFF. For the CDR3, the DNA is TGCGCCAGCAGTGACCCGCGGGAGGGCCACTACAATGAGCAGTTCTTC.

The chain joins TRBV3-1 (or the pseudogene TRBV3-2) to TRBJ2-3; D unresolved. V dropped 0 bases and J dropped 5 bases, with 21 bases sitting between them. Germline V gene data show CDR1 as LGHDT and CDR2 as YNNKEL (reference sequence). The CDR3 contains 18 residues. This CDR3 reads CASSQESARAKSRDTQYF. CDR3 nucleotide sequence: TGTGCCAGCAGCCAAGAGTCAGCTCGGGCGAAATCCAGAGATACGCAGTATTTT.

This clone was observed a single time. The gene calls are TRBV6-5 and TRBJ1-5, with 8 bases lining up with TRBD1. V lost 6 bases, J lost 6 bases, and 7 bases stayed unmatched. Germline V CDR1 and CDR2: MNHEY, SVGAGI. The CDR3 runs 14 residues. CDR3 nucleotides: TGTGCCAGCAGCGCCACAGGGGGAACTCAGCCCCAGCATTTT. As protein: CASSATGGTQPQHF.